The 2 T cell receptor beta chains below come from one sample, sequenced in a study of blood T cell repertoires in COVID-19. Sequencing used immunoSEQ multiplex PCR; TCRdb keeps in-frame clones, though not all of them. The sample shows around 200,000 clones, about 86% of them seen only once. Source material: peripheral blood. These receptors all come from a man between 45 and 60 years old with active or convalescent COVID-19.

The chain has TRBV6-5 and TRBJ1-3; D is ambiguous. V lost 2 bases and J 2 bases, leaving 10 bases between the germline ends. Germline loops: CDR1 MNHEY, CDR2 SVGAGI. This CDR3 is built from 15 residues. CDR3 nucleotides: TGTGCCAGCAGTTACGACGGAGTGCCTGGAAACACCATATATTTT. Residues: CASSYDGVPGNTIYF.

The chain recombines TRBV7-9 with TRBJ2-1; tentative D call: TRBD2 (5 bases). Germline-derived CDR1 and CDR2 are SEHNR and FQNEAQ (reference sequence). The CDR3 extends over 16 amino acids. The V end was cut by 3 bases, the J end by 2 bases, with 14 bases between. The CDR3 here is CASSFLSAGTYNEQFF. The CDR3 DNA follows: TGTGCCAGCAGCTTTCTATCGGCGGGTACCTACAATGAGCAGTTCTTC. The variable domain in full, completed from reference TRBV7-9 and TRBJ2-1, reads DTGVSQNPRHKITKRGQNVTFRCDPISEHNRLYWYRQTLGQGPEFLTYFQNEAQLEKSRLLSDRFSAERPKGSFSTLEIQRTEQGDSAMYLCASSFLSAGTYNEQFFGPGTRLTVL.